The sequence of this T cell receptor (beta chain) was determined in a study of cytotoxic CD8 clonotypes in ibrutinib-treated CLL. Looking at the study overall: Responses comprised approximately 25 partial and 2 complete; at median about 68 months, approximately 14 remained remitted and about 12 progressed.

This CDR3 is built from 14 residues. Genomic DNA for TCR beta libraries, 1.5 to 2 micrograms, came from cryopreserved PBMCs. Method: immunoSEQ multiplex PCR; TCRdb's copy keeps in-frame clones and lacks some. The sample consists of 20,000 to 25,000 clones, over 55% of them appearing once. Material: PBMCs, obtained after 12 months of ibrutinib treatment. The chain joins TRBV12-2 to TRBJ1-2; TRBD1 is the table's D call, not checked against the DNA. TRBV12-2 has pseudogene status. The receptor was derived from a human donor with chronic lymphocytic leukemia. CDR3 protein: CASRPRGQNYGYTF. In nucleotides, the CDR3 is TGTGCAAGTCGCCCCAGGGGACAGAACTATGGCTACACCTTC.